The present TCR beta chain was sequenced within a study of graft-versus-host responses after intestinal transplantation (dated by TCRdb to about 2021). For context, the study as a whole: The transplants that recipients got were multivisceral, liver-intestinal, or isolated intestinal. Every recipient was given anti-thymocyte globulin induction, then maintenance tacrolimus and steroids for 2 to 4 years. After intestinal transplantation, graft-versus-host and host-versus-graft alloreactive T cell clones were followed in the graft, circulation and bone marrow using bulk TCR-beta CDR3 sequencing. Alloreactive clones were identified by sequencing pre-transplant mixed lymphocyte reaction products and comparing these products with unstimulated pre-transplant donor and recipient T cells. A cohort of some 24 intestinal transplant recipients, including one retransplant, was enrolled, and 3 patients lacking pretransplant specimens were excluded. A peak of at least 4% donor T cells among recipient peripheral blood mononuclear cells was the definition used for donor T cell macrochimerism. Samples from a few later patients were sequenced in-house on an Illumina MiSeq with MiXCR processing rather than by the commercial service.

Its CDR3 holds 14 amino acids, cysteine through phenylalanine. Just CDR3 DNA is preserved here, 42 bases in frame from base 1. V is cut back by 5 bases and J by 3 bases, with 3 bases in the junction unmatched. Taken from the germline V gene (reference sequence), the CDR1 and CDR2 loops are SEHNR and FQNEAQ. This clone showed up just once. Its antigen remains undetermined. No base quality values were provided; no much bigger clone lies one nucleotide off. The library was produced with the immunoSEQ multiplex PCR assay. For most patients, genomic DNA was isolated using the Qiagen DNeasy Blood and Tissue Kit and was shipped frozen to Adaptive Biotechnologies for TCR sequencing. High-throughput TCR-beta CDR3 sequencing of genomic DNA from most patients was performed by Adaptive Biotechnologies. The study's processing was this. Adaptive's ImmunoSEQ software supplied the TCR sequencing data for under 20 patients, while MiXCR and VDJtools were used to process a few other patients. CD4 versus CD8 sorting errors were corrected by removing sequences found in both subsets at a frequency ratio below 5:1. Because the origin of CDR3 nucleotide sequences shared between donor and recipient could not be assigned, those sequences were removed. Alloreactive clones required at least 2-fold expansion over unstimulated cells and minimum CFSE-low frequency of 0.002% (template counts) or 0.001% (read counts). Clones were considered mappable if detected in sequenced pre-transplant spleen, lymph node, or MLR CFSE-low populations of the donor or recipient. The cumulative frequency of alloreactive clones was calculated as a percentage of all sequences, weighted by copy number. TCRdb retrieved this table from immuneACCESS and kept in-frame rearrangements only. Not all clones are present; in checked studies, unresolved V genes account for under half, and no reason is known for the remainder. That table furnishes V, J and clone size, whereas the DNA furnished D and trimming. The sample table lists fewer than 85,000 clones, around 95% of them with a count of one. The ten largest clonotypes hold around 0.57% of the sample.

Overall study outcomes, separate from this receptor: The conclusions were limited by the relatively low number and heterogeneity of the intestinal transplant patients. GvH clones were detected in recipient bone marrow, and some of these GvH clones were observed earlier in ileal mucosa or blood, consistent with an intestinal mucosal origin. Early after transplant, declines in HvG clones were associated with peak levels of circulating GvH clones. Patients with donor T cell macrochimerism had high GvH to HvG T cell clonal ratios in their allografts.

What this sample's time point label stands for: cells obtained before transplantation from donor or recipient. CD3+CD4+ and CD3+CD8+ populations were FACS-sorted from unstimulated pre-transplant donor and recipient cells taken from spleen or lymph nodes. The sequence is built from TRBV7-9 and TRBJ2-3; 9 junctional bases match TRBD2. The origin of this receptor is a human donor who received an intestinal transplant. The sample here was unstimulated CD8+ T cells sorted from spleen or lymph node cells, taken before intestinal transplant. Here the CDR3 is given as CASSTTSGTDTQYF. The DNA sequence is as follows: TGTGCCAGCAGCACCACTAGCGGGACAGATACGCAGTATTTT. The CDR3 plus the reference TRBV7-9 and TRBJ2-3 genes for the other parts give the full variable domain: DTGVSQNPRHKITKRGQNVTFRCDPISEHNRLYWYRQTLGQGPEFLTYFQNEAQLEKSRLLSDRFSAERPKGSFSTLEIQRTEQGDSAMYLCASSTTSGTDTQYFGPGTRLTVL.